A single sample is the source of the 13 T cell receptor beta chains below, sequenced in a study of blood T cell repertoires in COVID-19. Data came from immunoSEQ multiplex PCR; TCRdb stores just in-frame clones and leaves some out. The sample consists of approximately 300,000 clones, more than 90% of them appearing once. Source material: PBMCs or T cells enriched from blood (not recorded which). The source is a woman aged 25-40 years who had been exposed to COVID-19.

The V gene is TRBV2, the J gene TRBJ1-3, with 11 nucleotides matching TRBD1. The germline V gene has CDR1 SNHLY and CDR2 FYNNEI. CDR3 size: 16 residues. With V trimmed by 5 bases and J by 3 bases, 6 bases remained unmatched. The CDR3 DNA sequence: TGTGCCAGCAGTACTCGGACAGGGGGCGATGGAAACACCATATATTTT. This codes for CASSTRTGGDGNTIYF.

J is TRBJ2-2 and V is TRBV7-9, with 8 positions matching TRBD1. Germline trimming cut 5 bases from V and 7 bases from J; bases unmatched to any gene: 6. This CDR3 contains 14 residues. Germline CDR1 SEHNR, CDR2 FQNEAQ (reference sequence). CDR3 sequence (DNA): TGTGCCAGCAGCCCTCAGGGGGCCGGCGGGGAGCTGTTTTTT. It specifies CASSPQGAGGELFF.

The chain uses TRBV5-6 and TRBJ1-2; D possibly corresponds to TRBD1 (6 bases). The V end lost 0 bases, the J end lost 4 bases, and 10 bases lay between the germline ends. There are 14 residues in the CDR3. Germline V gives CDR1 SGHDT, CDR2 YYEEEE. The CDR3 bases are TGTGCCAGCAGCTTGGACAGGGCCGCCTATGGCTACACCTTC. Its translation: CASSLDRAAYGYTF.

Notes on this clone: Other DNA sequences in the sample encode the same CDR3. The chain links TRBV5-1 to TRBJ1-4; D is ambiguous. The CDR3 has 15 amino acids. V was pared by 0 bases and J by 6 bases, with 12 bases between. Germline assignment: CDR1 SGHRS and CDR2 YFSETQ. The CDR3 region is CASSLGGRIDEKLFF. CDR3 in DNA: TGCGCCAGCAGCTTGGGTGGGCGCATAGATGAAAAACTGTTTTTT.

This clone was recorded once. CDR3 in DNA: TGTGCCAGCAGCGTGGGACACCTCGTTTCACCCCTCCACTTT. This gives the protein CASSVGHLVSPLHF. The chain uses TRBV5-8 and TRBJ1-6, with D perhaps TRBD1 (6 bases). The CDR3 runs to 14 residues. Germline V gene sequence: CDR1 SGHTS, CDR2 YDEGEE. V was clipped by 4 bases and J by 9 bases, with 14 bases between them.

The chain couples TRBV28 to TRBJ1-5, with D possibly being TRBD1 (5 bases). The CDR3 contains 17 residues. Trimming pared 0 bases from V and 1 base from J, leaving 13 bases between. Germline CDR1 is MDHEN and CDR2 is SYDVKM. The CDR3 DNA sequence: TGTGCCAGCAGTTTATGGGGGCAGGGAAGCAGCAATCAGCCCCAGCATTTT. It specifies CASSLWGQGSSNQPQHF.

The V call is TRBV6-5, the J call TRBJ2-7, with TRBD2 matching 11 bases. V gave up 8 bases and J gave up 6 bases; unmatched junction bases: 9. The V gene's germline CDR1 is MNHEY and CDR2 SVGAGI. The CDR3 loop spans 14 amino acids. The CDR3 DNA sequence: TGTGCCAGCCTAATAGCGGGGGGGCCATCCGAGCAGTACTTC. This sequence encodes CASLIAGGPSEQYF.

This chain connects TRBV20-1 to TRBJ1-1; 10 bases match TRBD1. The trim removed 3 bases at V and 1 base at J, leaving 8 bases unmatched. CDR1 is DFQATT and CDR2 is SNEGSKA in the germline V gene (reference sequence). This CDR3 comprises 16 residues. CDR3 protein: CSASTPDRGWNTEAFF. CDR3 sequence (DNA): TGCAGTGCTAGTACTCCGGACAGGGGGTGGAACACTGAAGCTTTCTTT.

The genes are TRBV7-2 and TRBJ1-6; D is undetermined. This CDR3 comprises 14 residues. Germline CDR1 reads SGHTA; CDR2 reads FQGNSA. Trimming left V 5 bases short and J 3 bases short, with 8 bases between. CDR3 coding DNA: TGTGCCAGCAGCCAACAGAACTATAATTCACCCCTCCACTTT. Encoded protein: CASSQQNYNSPLHF. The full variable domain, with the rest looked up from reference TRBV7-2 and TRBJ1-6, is GAGVSQSPSNKVTEKGKDVELRCDPISGHTALYWYRQSLGQGLEFLIYFQGNSAPDKSGLPSDRFSAERTGGSVSTLTIQRTQQEDSAVYLCASSQQNYNSPLHFGNGTRLTVT.

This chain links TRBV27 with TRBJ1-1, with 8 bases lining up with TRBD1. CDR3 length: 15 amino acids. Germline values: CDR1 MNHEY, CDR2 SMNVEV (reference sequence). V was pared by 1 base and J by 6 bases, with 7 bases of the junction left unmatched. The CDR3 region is CASSLYRGGGSEAFF. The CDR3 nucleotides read TGTGCCAGCAGTTTATACAGGGGGGGCGGCTCTGAAGCTTTCTTT.

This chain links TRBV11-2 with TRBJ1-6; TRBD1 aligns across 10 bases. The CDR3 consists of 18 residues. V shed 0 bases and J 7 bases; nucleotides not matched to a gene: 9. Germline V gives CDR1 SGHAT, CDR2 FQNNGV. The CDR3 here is CASSLDLGQGVANSPLHF. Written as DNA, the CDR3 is TGTGCCAGCAGCTTAGATTTAGGACAGGGGGTTGCGAATTCACCCCTCCACTTT.

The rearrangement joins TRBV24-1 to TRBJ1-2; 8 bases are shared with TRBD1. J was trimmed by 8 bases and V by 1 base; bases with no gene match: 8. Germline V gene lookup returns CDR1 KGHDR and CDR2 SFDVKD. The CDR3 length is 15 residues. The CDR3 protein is CATSDFPVGTGGYTF. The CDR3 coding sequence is TGTGCCACCAGTGATTTCCCTGTGGGGACAGGCGGCTACACCTTC.

This CDR3 is CASSYSGGAHNEQFF. The CDR3 DNA follows: TGTGCCAGCAGCTATAGCGGGGGGGCCCACAATGAGCAGTTCTTC. V and J are TRBV7-3 and TRBJ2-1, with 11 nucleotides matching TRBD2. Per the germline V gene, CDR1 is SGHTA and CDR2 is FQGTGA. This CDR3 has 15 amino acids. The trim removed 4 bases at V and 5 bases at J, leaving 4 bases unmatched.